This T cell receptor (beta chain) comes out of a study of CD8+ T cells in alopecia areata. V was shortened by 3 bases and J by 3 bases, with 9 bases between the two germline ends. The CDR3 loop spans 12 amino acids. The germline gives CDR1 GTSNPN, CDR2 SVGIG (reference sequence). Noted treatment: oral pan-JAK inhibitor, 5-10 mg twice daily. The authors extracted RNA and reverse transcribed it into cDNA as the sequencing template. Assay: immunoSEQ multiplex PCR; the TCRdb copy retains only in-frame clones and omits some. The sample includes more than 95,000 clones, approximately 59% seen only once; the top ten take about 31%.

The genes are TRBV30 and TRBJ2-7; TRBD1 might be the D (6 bases). The sequencing used CD8+ T cells sorted from blood, collected at week 4, from a patient treated with tofacitinib. This sequence originates from a human donor with alopecia areata. The CDR3 is CAWRRDNYEQYF. CDR3 nucleotide sequence: TGTGCCTGGAGACGGGACAACTACGAGCAGTACTTC.